Listed below are T cell receptor beta chains from one sample, sequenced in a study of CD8 T cells in ankylosing spondylitis. TCRdb processed the 5' RACE reads anew with MiXCR; each CDR3 protein has one entry. The table has roughly 450,000 distinct CDR3 sequences, around 26% seen once. Sequencing was carried out using blood, either unsorted or a sorted T cell fraction (not recorded which). These receptors all come from a male donor with ankylosing spondylitis. Each CDR3 is given with its conserved first and last residue. D genes are given only for firm matches. A clone size is listed for some rows: how often the clone was seen (once, few, many), or a class if it is expanded.

d_call: NA
j_call: TRBJ1-5
v_call: TRBV6-1
clone_size: many
cdr3_nt: TGTGCCAGCAGAGGAAATGATGGGCAGCCCCAGCATTTT
cdr3_aa: CASRGNDGQPQHF

d_call: NA
j_call: TRBJ1-4
v_call: TRBV15
clone_size: NA
cdr3_nt: TGTGCCACCACAGCTATAGGGGGTAATGAAAAACTGTTTTTT
cdr3_aa: CATTAIGGNEKLFF

d_call: NA
j_call: TRBJ2-5
v_call: TRBV4-1
clone_size: NA
cdr3_nt: TGCGCCAGCAGCCAAGTAATGAGAGAGACCCAGTACTTC
cdr3_aa: CASSQVMRETQYF

d_call: NA
j_call: TRBJ2-1
v_call: TRBV20-1
clone_size: NA
cdr3_nt: TGCAGTGCGGGCAAGCGGGTCGGCAATGAGCAGTTCTTC
cdr3_aa: CSAGKRVGNEQFF

d_call: NA
j_call: TRBJ2-2
v_call: TRBV29-1
clone_size: few
cdr3_nt: TGCAGCGTTTCACACACGAACACCGGGGAGCTGTTTTTT
cdr3_aa: CSVSHTNTGELFF

d_call: NA
j_call: TRBJ2-2
v_call: TRBV27
clone_size: NA
cdr3_nt: TGTGCCAGCAGTCAGGAGCACCCCACCGGGGAGCTGTTTTTT
cdr3_aa: CASSQEHPTGELFF

d_call: NA
j_call: TRBJ2-7
v_call: TRBV10-2
clone_size: NA
cdr3_nt: TGCGCCAGCAGCCCTCAAAATCAGGGGACCTACGAGCAGTACTTC
cdr3_aa: CASSPQNQGTYEQYF

d_call: NA
j_call: TRBJ2-3
v_call: TRBV10-2
clone_size: few
cdr3_nt: TGCGCCAGCAGTGTCTCAGATACGCAGTATTTT
cdr3_aa: CASSVSDTQYF

d_call: NA
j_call: TRBJ1-2
v_call: TRBV20-1
clone_size: few
cdr3_nt: TGCAGTGCTAGAGATCGGCGAGGGGTGGGGTATGGCTACACCTTC
cdr3_aa: CSARDRRGVGYGYTF

d_call: TRBD2
j_call: TRBJ2-1
v_call: TRBV5-1
clone_size: few
cdr3_nt: TGCGCCAGCAGCCCTAATAACGGGACTAGCGGGCCGAGCTCCTACAATGAGCAGTTCTTC
cdr3_aa: CASSPNNGTSGPSSYNEQFF

d_call: NA
j_call: TRBJ1-1
v_call: TRBV20-1
clone_size: NA
cdr3_nt: TGCAGTGCTAGATTGGGGACTGAAGCTTTCTTT
cdr3_aa: CSARLGTEAFF

d_call: NA
j_call: TRBJ2-5
v_call: TRBV24-1
clone_size: NA
cdr3_nt: TGTGCCACCAGTGTGGCGGGGTTGGAGACCCAGTACTTC
cdr3_aa: CATSVAGLETQYF

d_call: TRBD1
j_call: TRBJ1-1
v_call: TRBV5-1
clone_size: few
cdr3_nt: TGCGCCAGCAGCATCTGGGGGACAGTGAACACTGAAGCTTTCTTT
cdr3_aa: CASSIWGTVNTEAFF

d_call: NA
j_call: TRBJ1-5
v_call: TRBV12-3/TRBV12-4
clone_size: NA
cdr3_nt: TGTGCCAGCAGCTTACATGATAGCAATCAGCCCCAGCATTTT
cdr3_aa: CASSLHDSNQPQHF

d_call: TRBD1
j_call: TRBJ1-5
v_call: TRBV20-1
clone_size: NA
cdr3_nt: TGCAGTGCCGCCTCGACAGGGTCGTATCAGCCCCAGCATTTT
cdr3_aa: CSAASTGSYQPQHF

d_call: NA
j_call: TRBJ2-2
v_call: TRBV5-1
clone_size: many
cdr3_nt: TGCGCCAGCAGCCGCAATCACGGGGGAGAGAACACCGGGGAGCTGTTTTTT
cdr3_aa: CASSRNHGGENTGELFF

d_call: NA
j_call: TRBJ1-2
v_call: TRBV7-2
clone_size: NA
cdr3_nt: TGTGCCAGCAGCTTTTTCCGGCTACCCGGCTATGGCTACACCTTC
cdr3_aa: CASSFFRLPGYGYTF

d_call: TRBD1
j_call: TRBJ1-5
v_call: TRBV19
clone_size: NA
cdr3_nt: TGTGCCAGTAGTATAAGGGACAGATACAATCAGCCCCAGCATTTT
cdr3_aa: CASSIRDRYNQPQHF

d_call: NA
j_call: TRBJ1-1
v_call: TRBV5-1
clone_size: NA
cdr3_nt: TGCGCCAGCAGCTTGGGGCACCGAGGGACTGAAGCTTTCTTT
cdr3_aa: CASSLGHRGTEAFF

d_call: NA
j_call: TRBJ2-1
v_call: TRBV7-2
clone_size: many
cdr3_nt: TGTGCCAGCAGCTTCCCCCGATGGGGGGATGAGCAGTTCTTC
cdr3_aa: CASSFPRWGDEQFF

d_call: TRBD2
j_call: TRBJ2-1
v_call: TRBV20-1
clone_size: few
cdr3_nt: TGCAGTGCTAGAGTCCTAGCGGGTAATGAGCAGTTCTTC
cdr3_aa: CSARVLAGNEQFF

d_call: TRBD1
j_call: TRBJ1-2
v_call: TRBV10-3
clone_size: NA
cdr3_nt: TGTGCCATCACCAAGACAGGGGATGCTAACTATGGCTACACCTTC
cdr3_aa: CAITKTGDANYGYTF

d_call: TRBD2
j_call: TRBJ2-1
v_call: TRBV19
clone_size: NA
cdr3_nt: TGTGCCAGTAGTATAGCTTTTTCGGGGGGACGGGACAATGAGCAGTTCTTC
cdr3_aa: CASSIAFSGGRDNEQFF

d_call: TRBD2
j_call: TRBJ2-1
v_call: TRBV5-1
clone_size: few
cdr3_nt: TGCGCCAGCAGCTTAGGGGGACTAGCGGCGGAGGGTGAGCAGTTCTTC
cdr3_aa: CASSLGGLAAEGEQFF

d_call: NA
j_call: TRBJ1-4
v_call: TRBV20-1
clone_size: few
cdr3_nt: TGCAGTGCTAGAGAGTCAGCCAGGGGTCAGGAAAAACTGTTTTTT
cdr3_aa: CSARESARGQEKLFF

d_call: TRBD1
j_call: TRBJ1-2
v_call: TRBV10-3
clone_size: NA
cdr3_nt: TGTGCCATCAGCTCCGGGACAGGGGCGGGTGGCTACACCTTC
cdr3_aa: CAISSGTGAGGYTF

d_call: NA
j_call: TRBJ1-2
v_call: TRBV7-9
clone_size: NA
cdr3_nt: TGTGCCAGCAGCCCTTGGGATGGGGGGCTTAACTATGGCTACACCTTC
cdr3_aa: CASSPWDGGLNYGYTF

d_call: NA
j_call: TRBJ2-1
v_call: TRBV6-1
clone_size: few
cdr3_nt: TGTGCCAGCAGTGACCTCCACGGGACCGAAAACAATGAGCAGTTCTTC
cdr3_aa: CASSDLHGTENNEQFF

d_call: NA
j_call: TRBJ2-3
v_call: TRBV29-1
clone_size: few
cdr3_nt: TGCAGCGTTGGGGGGTCAGCAGATACGCAGTATTTT
cdr3_aa: CSVGGSADTQYF

d_call: TRBD2
j_call: TRBJ2-1
v_call: TRBV24-1
clone_size: NA
cdr3_nt: TGTGCCATCGGACTAGCGGGAGGGGCCAGGTTCTTC
cdr3_aa: CAIGLAGGARFF

d_call: TRBD1
j_call: TRBJ1-1
v_call: TRBV10-3
clone_size: few
cdr3_nt: TGTGCCATCAATCCCGGGACAGTGAACACTGAAGCTTTCTTT
cdr3_aa: CAINPGTVNTEAFF

d_call: NA
j_call: TRBJ1-5
v_call: TRBV7-2
clone_size: NA
cdr3_nt: TGTGCCAGCAGCATCACGGGCAGTCTCAATCAGCCCCAGCATTTT
cdr3_aa: CASSITGSLNQPQHF

d_call: NA
j_call: TRBJ1-1
v_call: TRBV11-1
clone_size: NA
cdr3_nt: TGTGCCAGCAGCTCACAGAGTACAGAGAACACTGAAGCTTTCTTT
cdr3_aa: CASSSQSTENTEAFF

d_call: NA
j_call: TRBJ1-1
v_call: TRBV20-1
clone_size: NA
cdr3_nt: TGCAGTGCTAGTGATTGGGCGAACACTGAAGCTTTCTTT
cdr3_aa: CSASDWANTEAFF

d_call: NA
j_call: TRBJ1-4
v_call: TRBV20-1
clone_size: NA
cdr3_nt: TGCAGTGCTAGACAGGGGACAGAAAAACTGTTTTTT
cdr3_aa: CSARQGTEKLFF

d_call: NA
j_call: TRBJ2-5
v_call: TRBV24-1
clone_size: few
cdr3_nt: TGTGCCACCGGGAAGACCCAGTACTTC
cdr3_aa: CATGKTQYF

d_call: NA
j_call: TRBJ2-2
v_call: TRBV5-1
clone_size: many
cdr3_nt: TGCGCCAGCAGCGTGATTGGCACCGGGGAGCTGTTTTTT
cdr3_aa: CASSVIGTGELFF

d_call: NA
j_call: TRBJ1-6
v_call: TRBV18
clone_size: NA
cdr3_nt: TGTGCCAGCTCACCAGGGTTCTCCTATAATTCACCCCTCCACTTT
cdr3_aa: CASSPGFSYNSPLHF

d_call: TRBD2
j_call: TRBJ2-7
v_call: TRBV4-1
clone_size: NA
cdr3_nt: TGCGCCAGCAGCCAAATGACTAGCGGGAGACCGAGCTCCTACGAGCAGTACTTC
cdr3_aa: CASSQMTSGRPSSYEQYF

d_call: NA
j_call: TRBJ2-1
v_call: TRBV5-1
clone_size: few
cdr3_nt: TGCGCCAGCAGCTTGGGGCAGGGTTTGAATGAGCAGTTCTTC
cdr3_aa: CASSLGQGLNEQFF

d_call: NA
j_call: TRBJ1-2
v_call: TRBV20-1
clone_size: NA
cdr3_nt: TGCAGTGCTAGACCCTACGGGACACCCTATGGCTACACCTTC
cdr3_aa: CSARPYGTPYGYTF

d_call: NA
j_call: TRBJ2-3
v_call: TRBV24-1
clone_size: few
cdr3_nt: TGTGCCACCAGTGACAGGCTAAGCACAGATACGCAGTATTTT
cdr3_aa: CATSDRLSTDTQYF

d_call: TRBD2
j_call: TRBJ2-1
v_call: TRBV24-1
clone_size: few
cdr3_nt: TGTGCCACTGGGGCGGGAGGGCCATCCTACAATGAGCAGTTCTTC
cdr3_aa: CATGAGGPSYNEQFF

d_call: NA
j_call: TRBJ2-1
v_call: TRBV5-1
clone_size: few
cdr3_nt: TGCGCCAGCAGCTTGGCATTAAACTACAATGAGCAGTTCTTC
cdr3_aa: CASSLALNYNEQFF

d_call: TRBD1
j_call: TRBJ2-7
v_call: TRBV20-1
clone_size: NA
cdr3_nt: TGCAGTGCTAGGTCCGGGACAGGTATCTACGAGCAGTACTTC
cdr3_aa: CSARSGTGIYEQYF

d_call: TRBD1
j_call: TRBJ1-4
v_call: TRBV20-1
clone_size: NA
cdr3_nt: TGCAGTGCTAGAGGGGGACAGGGGATTGAAAAACTGTTTTTT
cdr3_aa: CSARGGQGIEKLFF

d_call: NA
j_call: TRBJ2-6
v_call: TRBV20-1
clone_size: NA
cdr3_nt: TGCAGTGCTAGAGTTCCCCCATCTGGGGCCAACGTCCTGACTTTC
cdr3_aa: CSARVPPSGANVLTF

d_call: NA
j_call: TRBJ2-4
v_call: TRBV4-1
clone_size: NA
cdr3_nt: TGCGCCAGCAGCGGGCAGGGAGACAAAAACATTCAGTACTTC
cdr3_aa: CASSGQGDKNIQYF

d_call: TRBD1
j_call: TRBJ2-3
v_call: TRBV20-1
clone_size: NA
cdr3_nt: TGCAGTGCTACCGGGACAGGGGGAGATACGCAGTATTTT
cdr3_aa: CSATGTGGDTQYF

d_call: NA
j_call: TRBJ2-7
v_call: TRBV10-3
clone_size: few
cdr3_nt: TGTGCCATCAGTTTCGGGGAGCCCTACGAGCAGTACTTC
cdr3_aa: CAISFGEPYEQYF

d_call: NA
j_call: TRBJ2-3
v_call: TRBV3-1
clone_size: NA
cdr3_nt: TGTGCCAGCAGCCAGAGGGGGACGGGGACAGATACGCAGTATTTT
cdr3_aa: CASSQRGTGTDTQYF

d_call: TRBD2
j_call: TRBJ2-1
v_call: TRBV9
clone_size: few
cdr3_nt: TGTGCCAGCAGCGTTCCGGGAGGGACCTCTAATGAGCAGTTCTTC
cdr3_aa: CASSVPGGTSNEQFF

d_call: TRBD1
j_call: TRBJ1-5
v_call: TRBV15
clone_size: NA
cdr3_nt: TGTGCCACCAGCAGGGCCTTCGGACAGGTCTGGCAGCCCCAGCATTTT
cdr3_aa: CATSRAFGQVWQPQHF

d_call: NA
j_call: TRBJ2-3
v_call: TRBV29-1
clone_size: NA
cdr3_nt: TGCAGCGCGACTAACCTCGGCTTTGATACGCAGTATTTT
cdr3_aa: CSATNLGFDTQYF